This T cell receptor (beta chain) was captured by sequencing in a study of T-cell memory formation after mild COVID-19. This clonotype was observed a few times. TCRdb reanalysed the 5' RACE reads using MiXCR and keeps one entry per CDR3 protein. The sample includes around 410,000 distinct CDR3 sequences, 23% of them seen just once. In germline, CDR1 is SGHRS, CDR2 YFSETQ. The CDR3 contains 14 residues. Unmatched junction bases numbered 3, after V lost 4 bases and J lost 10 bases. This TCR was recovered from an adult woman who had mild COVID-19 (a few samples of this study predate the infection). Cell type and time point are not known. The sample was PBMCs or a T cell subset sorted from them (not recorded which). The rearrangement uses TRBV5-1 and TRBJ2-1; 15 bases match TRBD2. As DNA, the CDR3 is TGCGCCAGCAGCCCGGGACTAGCGGGGGGAGAGCAGTTCTTC. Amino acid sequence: CASSPGLAGGEQFF.